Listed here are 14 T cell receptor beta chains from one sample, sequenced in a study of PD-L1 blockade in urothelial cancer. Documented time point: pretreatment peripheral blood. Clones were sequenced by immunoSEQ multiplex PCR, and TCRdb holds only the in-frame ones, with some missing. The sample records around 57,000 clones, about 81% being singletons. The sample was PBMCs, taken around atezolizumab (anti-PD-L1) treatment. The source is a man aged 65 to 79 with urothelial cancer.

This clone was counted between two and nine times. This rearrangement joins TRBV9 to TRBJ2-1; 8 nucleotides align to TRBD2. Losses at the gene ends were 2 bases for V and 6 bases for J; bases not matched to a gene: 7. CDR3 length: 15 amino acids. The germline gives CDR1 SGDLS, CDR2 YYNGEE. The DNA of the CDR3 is TGTGCCAGCAGCGTGGAGGGACTAGTTTTCAATGAGCAGTTCTTC. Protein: CASSVEGLVFNEQFF.

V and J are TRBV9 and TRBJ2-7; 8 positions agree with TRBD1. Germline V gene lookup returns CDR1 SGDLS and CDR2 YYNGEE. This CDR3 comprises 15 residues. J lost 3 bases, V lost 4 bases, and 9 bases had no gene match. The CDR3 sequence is CASSPDREGNYEQYF. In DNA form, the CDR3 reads TGTGCCAGCAGCCCGGACAGGGAAGGGAACTACGAGCAGTACTTC. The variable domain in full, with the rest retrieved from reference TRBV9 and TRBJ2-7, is DSGVTQTPKHLITATGQRVTLRCSPRSGDLSVYWYQQSLDQGLQFLIQYYNGEERAKGNILERFSAQQFPDLHSELNLSSLELGDSALYFCASSPDREGNYEQYFGPGTRLTVT.

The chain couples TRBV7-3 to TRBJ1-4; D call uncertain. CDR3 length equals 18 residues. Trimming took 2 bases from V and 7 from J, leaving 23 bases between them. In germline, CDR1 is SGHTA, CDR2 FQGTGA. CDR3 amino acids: CASSLYIREGLEGEKLFF. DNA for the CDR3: TGTGCCAGCAGCTTATATATCCGGGAGGGTCTCGAGGGTGAAAAACTGTTTTTT.

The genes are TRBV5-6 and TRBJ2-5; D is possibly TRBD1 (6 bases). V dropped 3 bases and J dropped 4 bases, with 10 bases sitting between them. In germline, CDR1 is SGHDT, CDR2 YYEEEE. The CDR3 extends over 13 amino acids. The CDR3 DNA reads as TGTGCCAGCAGCTGGGGACAAGGAGAGACCCAGTACTTC. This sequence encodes CASSWGQGETQYF.

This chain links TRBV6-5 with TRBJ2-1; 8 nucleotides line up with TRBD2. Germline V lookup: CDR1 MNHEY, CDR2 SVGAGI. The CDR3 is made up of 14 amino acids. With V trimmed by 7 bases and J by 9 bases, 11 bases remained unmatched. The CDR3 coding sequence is TGTGCCAGCAATACCGGGACTAGGGTCCGTGAGCAGTTCTTC. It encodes CASNTGTRVREQFF.

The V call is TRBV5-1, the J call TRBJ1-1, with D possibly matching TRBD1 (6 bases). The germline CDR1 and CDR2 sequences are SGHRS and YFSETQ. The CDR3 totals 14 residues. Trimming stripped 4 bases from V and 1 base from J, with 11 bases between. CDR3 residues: CASSGDTWNTEAFF. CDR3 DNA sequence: TGCGCCAGCAGCGGGGACACTTGGAACACTGAAGCTTTCTTT. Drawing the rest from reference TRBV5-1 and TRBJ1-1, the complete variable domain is KAGVTQTPRYLIKTRGQQVTLSCSPISGHRSVSWYQQTPGQGLQFLFEYFSETQRNKGNFPGRFSGRQFSNSRSEMNVSTLELGDSALYLCASSGDTWNTEAFFGQGTRLTVV.

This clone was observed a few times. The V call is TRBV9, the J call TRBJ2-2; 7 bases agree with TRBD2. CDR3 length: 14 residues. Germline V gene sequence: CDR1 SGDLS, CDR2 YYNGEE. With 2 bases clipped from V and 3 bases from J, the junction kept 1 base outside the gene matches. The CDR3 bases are TGTGCCAGCAGCGTGGGGGGGGACACCGGGGAGCTGTTTTTT. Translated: CASSVGGDTGELFF.

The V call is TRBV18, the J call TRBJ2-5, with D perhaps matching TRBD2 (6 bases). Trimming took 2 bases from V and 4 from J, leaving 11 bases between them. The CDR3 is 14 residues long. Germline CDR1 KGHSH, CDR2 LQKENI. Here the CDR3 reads CASSPSQEGETQYF. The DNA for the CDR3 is TGTGCCAGCTCACCAAGCCAGGAGGGAGAGACCCAGTACTTC.

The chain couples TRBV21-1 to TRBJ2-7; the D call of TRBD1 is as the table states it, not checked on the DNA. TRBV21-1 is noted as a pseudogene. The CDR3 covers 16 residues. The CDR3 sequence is CASSKPIGTGVYEQYF. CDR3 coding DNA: TGTGCCAGCAGCAAACCGATCGGGACAGGAGTCTACGAGCAGTACTTC.

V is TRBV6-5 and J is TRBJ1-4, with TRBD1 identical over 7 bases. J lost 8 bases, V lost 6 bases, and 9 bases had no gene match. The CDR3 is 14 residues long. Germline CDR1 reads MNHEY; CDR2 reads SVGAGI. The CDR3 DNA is TGTGCCAGCAGCCCGACAGGGTTAGGCGAAAAACTGTTTTTT. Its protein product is CASSPTGLGEKLFF.

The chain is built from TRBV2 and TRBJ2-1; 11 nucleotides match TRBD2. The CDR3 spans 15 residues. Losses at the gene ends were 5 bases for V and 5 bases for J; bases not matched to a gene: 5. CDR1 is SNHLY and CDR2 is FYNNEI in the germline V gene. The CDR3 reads CASSKGLAVNNEQFF. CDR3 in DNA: TGTGCCAGCAGTAAGGGACTAGCGGTGAACAATGAGCAGTTCTTC.

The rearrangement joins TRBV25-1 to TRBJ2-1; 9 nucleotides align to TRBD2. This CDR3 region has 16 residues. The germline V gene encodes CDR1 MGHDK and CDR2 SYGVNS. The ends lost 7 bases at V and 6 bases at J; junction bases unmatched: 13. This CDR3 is CASISGTSYQSNEQFF. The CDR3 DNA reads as TGTGCCAGCATTTCGGGGACTAGCTACCAGAGCAATGAGCAGTTCTTC.

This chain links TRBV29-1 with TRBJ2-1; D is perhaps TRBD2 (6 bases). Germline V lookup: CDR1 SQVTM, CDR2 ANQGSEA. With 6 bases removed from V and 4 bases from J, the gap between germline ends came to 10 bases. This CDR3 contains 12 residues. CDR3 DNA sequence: TGCAGCGTGCCACGGGGGTACAATGAGCAGTTCTTC. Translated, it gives CSVPRGYNEQFF.

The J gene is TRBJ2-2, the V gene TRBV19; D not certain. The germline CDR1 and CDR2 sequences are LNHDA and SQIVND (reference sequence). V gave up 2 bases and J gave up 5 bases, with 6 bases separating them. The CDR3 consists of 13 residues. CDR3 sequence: CASSITVTGELFF. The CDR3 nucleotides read TGTGCCAGTAGTATAACGGTTACCGGGGAGCTGTTTTTT.